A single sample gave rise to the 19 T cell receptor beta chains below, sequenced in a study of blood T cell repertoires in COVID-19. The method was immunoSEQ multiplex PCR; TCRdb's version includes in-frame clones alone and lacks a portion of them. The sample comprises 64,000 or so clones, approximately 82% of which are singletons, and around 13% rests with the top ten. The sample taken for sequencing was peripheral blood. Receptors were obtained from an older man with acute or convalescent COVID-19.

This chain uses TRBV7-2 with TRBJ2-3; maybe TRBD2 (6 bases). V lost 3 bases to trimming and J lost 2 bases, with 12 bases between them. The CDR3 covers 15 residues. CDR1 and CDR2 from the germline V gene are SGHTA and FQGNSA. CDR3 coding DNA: TGTGCCAGCAGCTTGGGACTCAGAATCACAGATACGCAGTATTTT. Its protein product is CASSLGLRITDTQYF.

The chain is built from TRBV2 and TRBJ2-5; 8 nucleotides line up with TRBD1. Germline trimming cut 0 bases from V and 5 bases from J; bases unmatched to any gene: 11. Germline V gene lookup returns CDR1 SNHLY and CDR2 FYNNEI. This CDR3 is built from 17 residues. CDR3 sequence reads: CASSEALQGASRETQYF. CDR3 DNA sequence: TGTGCCAGCAGTGAAGCGCTTCAGGGGGCAAGTCGGGAGACCCAGTACTTC.

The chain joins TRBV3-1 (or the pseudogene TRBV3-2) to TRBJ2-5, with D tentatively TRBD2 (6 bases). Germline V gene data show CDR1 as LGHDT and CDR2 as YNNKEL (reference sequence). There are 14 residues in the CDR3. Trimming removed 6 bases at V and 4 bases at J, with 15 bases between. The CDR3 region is CASRALASAETQYF. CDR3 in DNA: TGTGCCAGCAGGGCCTTGGCTAGCGCAGAGACCCAGTACTTC.

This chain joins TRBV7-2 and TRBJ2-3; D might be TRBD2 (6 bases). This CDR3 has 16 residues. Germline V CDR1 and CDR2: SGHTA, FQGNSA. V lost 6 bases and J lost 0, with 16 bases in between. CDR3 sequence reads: CASSSAGQASTDTQYF. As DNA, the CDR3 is TGTGCCAGCAGTTCGGCGGGGCAGGCCAGCACAGATACGCAGTATTTT.

CDR3 in amino acids: CASSAGTGRTDTQYF. CDR3 in DNA: TGTGCCAGCAGTGCAGGGACAGGCCGCACAGATACGCAGTATTTT. The chain carries TRBV2 and TRBJ2-3, with 8 bases fitting TRBD1. The germline gives CDR1 SNHLY, CDR2 FYNNEI. This CDR3 comprises 15 residues. V lost 4 bases, J lost 1 base, and 4 bases stayed unmatched.

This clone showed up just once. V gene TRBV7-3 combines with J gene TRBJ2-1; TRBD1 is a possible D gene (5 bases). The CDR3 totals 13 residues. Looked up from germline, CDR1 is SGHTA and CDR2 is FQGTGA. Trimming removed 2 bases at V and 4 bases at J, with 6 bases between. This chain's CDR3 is CASSLDRYNEQFF. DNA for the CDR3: TGTGCCAGCAGCTTAGACAGATACAATGAGCAGTTCTTC.

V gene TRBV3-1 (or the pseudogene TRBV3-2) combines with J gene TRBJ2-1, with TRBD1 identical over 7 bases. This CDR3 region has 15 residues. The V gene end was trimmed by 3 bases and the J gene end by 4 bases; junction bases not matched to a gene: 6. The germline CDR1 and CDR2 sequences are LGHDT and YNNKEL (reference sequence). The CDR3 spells CASSQPGTAYNEQFF. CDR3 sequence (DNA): TGTGCCAGCAGCCAGCCCGGGACAGCATACAATGAGCAGTTCTTC.

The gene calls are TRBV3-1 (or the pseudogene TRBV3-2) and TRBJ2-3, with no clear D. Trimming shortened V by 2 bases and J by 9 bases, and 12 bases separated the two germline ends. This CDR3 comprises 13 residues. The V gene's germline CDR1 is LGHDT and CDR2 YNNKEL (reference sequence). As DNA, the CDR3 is TGTGCCAGCAGCCAAAATGGGCTAAGAACGCAGTATTTT. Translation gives CASSQNGLRTQYF.

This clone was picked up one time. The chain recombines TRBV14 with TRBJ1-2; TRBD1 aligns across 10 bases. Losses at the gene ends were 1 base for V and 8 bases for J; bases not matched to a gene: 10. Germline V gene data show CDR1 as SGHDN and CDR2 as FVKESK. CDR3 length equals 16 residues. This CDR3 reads CASSQVPGQGLGGYTF. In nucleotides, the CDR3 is TGTGCCAGCAGCCAAGTACCGGGACAGGGGCTTGGGGGCTACACCTTC.

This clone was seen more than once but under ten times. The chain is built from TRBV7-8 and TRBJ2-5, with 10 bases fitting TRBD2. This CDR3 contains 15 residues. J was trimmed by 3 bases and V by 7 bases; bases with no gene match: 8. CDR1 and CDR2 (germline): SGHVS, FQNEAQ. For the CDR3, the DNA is TGTGCCAGCACCCAGCGGGAGGGCACCAAAGAGACCCAGTACTTC. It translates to CASTQREGTKETQYF.

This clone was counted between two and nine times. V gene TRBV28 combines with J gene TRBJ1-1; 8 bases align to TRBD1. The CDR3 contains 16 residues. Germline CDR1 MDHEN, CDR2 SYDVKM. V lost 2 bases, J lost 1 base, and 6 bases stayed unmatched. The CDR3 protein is CASSLEQGATNTEAFF. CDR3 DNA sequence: TGTGCCAGCAGTTTAGAGCAGGGGGCGACGAACACTGAAGCTTTCTTT.

The CDR3 loop is CASSSPDRVGSYTF. The CDR3, as DNA: TGTGCCAGCAGCTCCCCGGACAGGGTAGGAAGCTACACCTTC. The V call is TRBV7-2, the J call TRBJ1-2; TRBD1 matches at 8 bases. Germline V gene sequence: CDR1 SGHTA, CDR2 FQGNSA. The junction had 10 bases not matched to a gene; V was cut back by 4 bases and J by 9 bases. This CDR3 is built from 14 residues.

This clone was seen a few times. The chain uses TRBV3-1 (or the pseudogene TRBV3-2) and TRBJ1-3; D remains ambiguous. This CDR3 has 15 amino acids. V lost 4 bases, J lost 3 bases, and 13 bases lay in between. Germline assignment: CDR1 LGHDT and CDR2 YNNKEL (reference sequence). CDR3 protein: CASSPEPLVGNTIYF. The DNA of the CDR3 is TGTGCCAGCAGCCCAGAGCCCCTAGTTGGAAACACCATATATTTT.

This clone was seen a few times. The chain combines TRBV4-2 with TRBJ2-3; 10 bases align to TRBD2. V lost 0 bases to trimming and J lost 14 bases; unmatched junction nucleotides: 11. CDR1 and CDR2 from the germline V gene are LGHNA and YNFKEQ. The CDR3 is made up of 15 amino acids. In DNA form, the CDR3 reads TGTGCCAGCAGCCAAGATCTGAGCGGGGGGGCTCAAAGGTATTTT. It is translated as CASSQDLSGGAQRYF.

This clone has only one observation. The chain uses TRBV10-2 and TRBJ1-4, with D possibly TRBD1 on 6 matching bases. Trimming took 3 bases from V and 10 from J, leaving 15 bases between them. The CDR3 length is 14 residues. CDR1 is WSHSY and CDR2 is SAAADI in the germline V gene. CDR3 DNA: TGCGCCAGCAGTGACTGGACAGTCCAGTCAAAACTGTTTTTT. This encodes CASSDWTVQSKLFF.

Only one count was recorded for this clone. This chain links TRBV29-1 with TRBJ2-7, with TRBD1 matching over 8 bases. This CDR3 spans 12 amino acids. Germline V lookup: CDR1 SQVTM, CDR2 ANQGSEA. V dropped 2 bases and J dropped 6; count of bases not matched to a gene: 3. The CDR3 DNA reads TGCAGCGTTGAACAGGGGGCGGGCGAGCAGTACTTC. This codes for CSVEQGAGEQYF.

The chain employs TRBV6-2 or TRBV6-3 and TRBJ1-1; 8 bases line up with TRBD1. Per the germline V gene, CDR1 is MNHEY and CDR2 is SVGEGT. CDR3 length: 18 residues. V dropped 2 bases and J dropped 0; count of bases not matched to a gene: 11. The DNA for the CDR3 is TGTGCCAGCAGTTACGTGTCAGGGGGCCCGAGATTGAACACTGAAGCTTTCTTT. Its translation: CASSYVSGGPRLNTEAFF.

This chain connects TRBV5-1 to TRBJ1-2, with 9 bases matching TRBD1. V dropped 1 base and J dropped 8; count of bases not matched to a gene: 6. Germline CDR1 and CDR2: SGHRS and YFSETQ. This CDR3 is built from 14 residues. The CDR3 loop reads CASSLTGQGMGYTF. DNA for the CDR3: TGCGCCAGCAGCTTGACCGGACAGGGGATGGGCTACACCTTC.

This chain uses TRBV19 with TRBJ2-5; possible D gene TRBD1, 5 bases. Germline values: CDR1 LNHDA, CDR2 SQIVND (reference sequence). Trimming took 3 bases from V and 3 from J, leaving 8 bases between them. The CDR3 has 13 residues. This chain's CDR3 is CASSIGREETQYF. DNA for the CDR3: TGTGCCAGTAGTATCGGCAGGGAAGAGACCCAGTACTTC. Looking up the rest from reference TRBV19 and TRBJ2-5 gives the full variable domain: DGGITQSPKYLFRKEGQNVTLSCEQNLNHDAMYWYRQDPGQGLRLIYYSQIVNDFQKGDIAEGYSVSREKKESFPLTVTSAQKNPTAFYLCASSIGREETQYFGPGTRLLVL.